This is a list of T cell receptor beta chains from one sample in a study of shared clonotypes between healthy human individuals. Using immunoSEQ multiplex PCR, the repertoire was profiled, and TCRdb retains in-frame clones only, with some absent. The repertoire holds about 2.2 million clones, with 85% to 95% as singletons. Sequencing used naive CD8+ T cells from PBMCs. The origin of the receptors is a man aged 18 to 30 in good health. Some clones in this sample may be carry-over from other donors' samples. CDR3s include the opening cysteine and the closing phenylalanine or tryptophan.

v_gene: TRBV11-1; CDR3aa: CASSLASGRIDHF
v_gene: TRBV30; CDR3aa: CAPPGGARNTEAFF
v_gene: TRBV7-7; CDR3aa: CASSLRVSSQEAQYF
v_gene: TRBV13; CDR3aa: CASSLGSHGPYEQYF
v_gene: TRBV9; CDR3aa: CASSVASYGYTF
v_gene: TRBV28; CDR3aa: CASSLGALSTDTQYF
v_gene: TRBV19; CDR3aa: CASSGQGSNYEQYF
v_gene: TRBV19; CDR3aa: CASKGDGLPNTEAFF
v_gene: TRBV15; CDR3aa: CATRHSPGGETQYF
v_gene: TRBV28; CDR3aa: CASSPTPASGPTDTQYF
v_gene: TRBV7-9; CDR3aa: CASSIPTGGLSGGTEAFF
v_gene: TRBV7-3; CDR3aa: CASGVVRHLSSYEQYF
v_gene: TRBV7-9; CDR3aa: CASSHPGGRPHTGELFF
v_gene: TRBV4-1; CDR3aa: CASSPQGALGNEQFF
v_gene: TRBV19; CDR3aa: CASSTRLAAGGGEQYF
v_gene: TRBV28; CDR3aa: CASSTIPTSGTHEQYF
v_gene: TRBV27; CDR3aa: CASSSQGYQPQHF
v_gene: TRBV4-1; CDR3aa: CASSQDEWGMNSPLHF
v_gene: TRBV11-2; CDR3aa: CASIGGTEQFF
v_gene: TRBV27; CDR3aa: CASSPFGGRHQPQHF
v_gene: TRBV11-2; CDR3aa: CASSLEVGSSYNEQFF
v_gene: TRBV11-2; CDR3aa: CASSSSTPLGTEAFF
v_gene: TRBV7-4; CDR3aa: CASSFWGQGISYEQYF
v_gene: TRBV28; CDR3aa: CASSFGLAREYNEQFF
v_gene: TRBV18; CDR3aa: CASSPGSRGVDGYTF
v_gene: TRBV30; CDR3aa: CAWSGRTSGTSKNIQYF
v_gene: TRBV7-9; CDR3aa: CASSSPEGGDLRGYTF
v_gene: TRBV5-4; CDR3aa: CASSLGGVEAFF
v_gene: TRBV25-1; CDR3aa: CASRGQMGSGNTIYF
v_gene: TRBV27; CDR3aa: CASSGSGRAITGELFF
v_gene: TRBV18; CDR3aa: CASSPLDRAEQYF
v_gene: TRBV19; CDR3aa: CASSIVAGREQYF
v_gene: TRBV5-1; CDR3aa: CASSLENPSYNEQFF
v_gene: TRBV6-1; CDR3aa: CASSWTYSNQPQHF
v_gene: TRBV6-5; CDR3aa: CASSSPGTGDEQYF
v_gene: TRBV27; CDR3aa: CASTIGGLAEYNEQFF
v_gene: TRBV5-6; CDR3aa: CASSFAVVEQGKDTQYF
v_gene: TRBV15; CDR3aa: CATSGGTGLWPLHF
v_gene: TRBV7-9; CDR3aa: CASSLLRQAQETQYF
v_gene: TRBV29-1; CDR3aa: CSVPGGEKLFF
v_gene: TRBV7-9; CDR3aa: CASSHDSDEQYF